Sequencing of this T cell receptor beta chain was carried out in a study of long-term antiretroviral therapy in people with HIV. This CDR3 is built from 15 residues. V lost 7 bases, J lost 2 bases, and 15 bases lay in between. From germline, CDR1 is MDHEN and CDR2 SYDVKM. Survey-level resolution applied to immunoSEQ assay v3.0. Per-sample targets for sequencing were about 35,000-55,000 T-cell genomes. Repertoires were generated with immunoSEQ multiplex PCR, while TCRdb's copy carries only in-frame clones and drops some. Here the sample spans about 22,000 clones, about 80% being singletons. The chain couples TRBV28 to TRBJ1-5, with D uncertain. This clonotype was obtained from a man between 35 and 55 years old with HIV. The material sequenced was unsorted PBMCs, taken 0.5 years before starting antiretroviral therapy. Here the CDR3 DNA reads TGTGCCAGCATGCCCCCAAGTCGGGGCAATCAGCCCCAGCATTTT. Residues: CASMPPSRGNQPQHF. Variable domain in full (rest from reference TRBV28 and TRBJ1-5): DVKVTQSSRYLVKRTGEKVFLECVQDMDHENMFWYRQDPGLGLRLIYFSYDVKMKEKGDIPEGYSVSREKKERFSLILESASTNQTSMYLCASMPPSRGNQPQHFGDGTRLSIL.